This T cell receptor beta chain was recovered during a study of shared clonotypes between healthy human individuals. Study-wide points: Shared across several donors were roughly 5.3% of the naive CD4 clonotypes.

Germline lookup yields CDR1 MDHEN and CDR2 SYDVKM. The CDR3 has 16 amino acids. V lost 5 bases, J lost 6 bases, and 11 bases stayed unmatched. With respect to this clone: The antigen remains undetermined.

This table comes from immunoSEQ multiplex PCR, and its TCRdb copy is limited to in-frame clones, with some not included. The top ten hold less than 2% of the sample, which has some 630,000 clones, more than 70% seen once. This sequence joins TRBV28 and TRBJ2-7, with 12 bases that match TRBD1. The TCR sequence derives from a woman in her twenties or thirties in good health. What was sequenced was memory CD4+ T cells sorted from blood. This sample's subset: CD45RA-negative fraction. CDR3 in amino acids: CASSPMAGTGGPEQYF. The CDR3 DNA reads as TGTGCCAGCAGTCCAATGGCCGGGACAGGGGGCCCCGAGCAGTACTTC.